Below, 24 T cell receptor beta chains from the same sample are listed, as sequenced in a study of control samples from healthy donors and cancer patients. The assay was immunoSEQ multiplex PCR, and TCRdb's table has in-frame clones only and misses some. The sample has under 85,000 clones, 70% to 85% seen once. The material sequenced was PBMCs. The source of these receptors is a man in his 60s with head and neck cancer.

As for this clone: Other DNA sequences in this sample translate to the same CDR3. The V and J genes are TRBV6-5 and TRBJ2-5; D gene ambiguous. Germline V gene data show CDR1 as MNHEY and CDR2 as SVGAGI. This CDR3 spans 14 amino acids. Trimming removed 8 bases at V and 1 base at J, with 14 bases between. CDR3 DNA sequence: TGTGCCAGCGTAAGAGATCATTCCCAAGAGACCCAGTACTTC. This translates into CASVRDHSQETQYF.

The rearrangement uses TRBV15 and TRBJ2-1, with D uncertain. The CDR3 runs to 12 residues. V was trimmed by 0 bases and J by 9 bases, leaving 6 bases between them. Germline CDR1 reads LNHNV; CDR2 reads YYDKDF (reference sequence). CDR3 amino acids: CATSRDRFEQFF. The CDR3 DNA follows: TGTGCCACCAGCAGAGATAGGTTTGAGCAGTTCTTC.

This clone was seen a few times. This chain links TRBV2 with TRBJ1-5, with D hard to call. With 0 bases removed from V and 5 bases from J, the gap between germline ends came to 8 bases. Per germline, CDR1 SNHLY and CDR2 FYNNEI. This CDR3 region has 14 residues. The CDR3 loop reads CASSEAQEDQPQHF. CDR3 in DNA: TGTGCCAGCAGTGAAGCCCAGGAGGATCAGCCCCAGCATTTT.

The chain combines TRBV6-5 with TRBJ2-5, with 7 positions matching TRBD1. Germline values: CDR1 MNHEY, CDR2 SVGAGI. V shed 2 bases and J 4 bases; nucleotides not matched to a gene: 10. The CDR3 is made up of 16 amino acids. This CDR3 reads CASSYEARGLGETQYF. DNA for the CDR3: TGTGCCAGCAGTTACGAGGCCAGGGGGTTAGGAGAGACCCAGTACTTC.

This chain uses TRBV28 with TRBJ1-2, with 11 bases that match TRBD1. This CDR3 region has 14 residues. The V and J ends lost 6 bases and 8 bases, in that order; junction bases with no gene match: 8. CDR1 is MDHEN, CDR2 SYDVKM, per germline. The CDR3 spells CASSRGQGAYGYTF. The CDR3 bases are TGTGCCAGCAGCCGAGGACAGGGGGCATACGGCTACACCTTC.

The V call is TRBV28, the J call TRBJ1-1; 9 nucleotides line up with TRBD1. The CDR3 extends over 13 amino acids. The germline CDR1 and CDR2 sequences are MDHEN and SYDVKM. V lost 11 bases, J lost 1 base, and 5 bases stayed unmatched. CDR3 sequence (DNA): TGTGCCGGCCGGGGACAGGGGAACACTGAAGCTTTCTTT. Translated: CAGRGQGNTEAFF. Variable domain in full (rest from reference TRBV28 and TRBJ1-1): DVKVTQSSRYLVKRTGEKVFLECVQDMDHENMFWYRQDPGLGLRLIYFSYDVKMKEKGDIPEGYSVSREKKERFSLILESASTNQTSMYLCAGRGQGNTEAFFGQGTRLTVV.

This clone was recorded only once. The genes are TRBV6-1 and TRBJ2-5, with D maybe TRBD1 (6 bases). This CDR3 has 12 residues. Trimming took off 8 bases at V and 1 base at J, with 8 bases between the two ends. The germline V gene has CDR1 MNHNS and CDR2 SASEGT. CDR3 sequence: CASGTFQETQYF. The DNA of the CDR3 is TGTGCCAGCGGGACATTCCAAGAGACCCAGTACTTC.

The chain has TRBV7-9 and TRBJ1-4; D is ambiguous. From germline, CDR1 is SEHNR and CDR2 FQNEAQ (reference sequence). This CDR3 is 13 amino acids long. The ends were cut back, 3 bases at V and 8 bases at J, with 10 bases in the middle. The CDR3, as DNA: TGTGCCAGCAGCTTTGGAGGTTGGGAAAAACTGTTTTTT. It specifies CASSFGGWEKLFF. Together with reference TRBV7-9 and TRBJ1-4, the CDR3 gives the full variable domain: DTGVSQNPRHKITKRGQNVTFRCDPISEHNRLYWYRQTLGQGPEFLTYFQNEAQLEKSRLLSDRFSAERPKGSFSTLEIQRTEQGDSAMYLCASSFGGWEKLFFGSGTQLSVL.

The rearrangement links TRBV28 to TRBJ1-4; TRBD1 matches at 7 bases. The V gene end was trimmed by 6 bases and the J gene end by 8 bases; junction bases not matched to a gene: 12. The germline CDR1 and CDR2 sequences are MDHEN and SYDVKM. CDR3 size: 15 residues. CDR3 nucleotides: TGTGCCAGCAGACCGACAGGGATTCCGAGGGAAAAACTGTTTTTT. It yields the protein CASRPTGIPREKLFF.

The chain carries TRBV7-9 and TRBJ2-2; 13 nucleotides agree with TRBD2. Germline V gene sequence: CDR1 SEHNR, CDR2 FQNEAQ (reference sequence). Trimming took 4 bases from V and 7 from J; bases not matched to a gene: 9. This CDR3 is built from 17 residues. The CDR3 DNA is TGTGCCAGCAGCTACCCACTAGCGGGAGGGCCAGGCGGGGAGCTGTTTTTT. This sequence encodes CASSYPLAGGPGGELFF.

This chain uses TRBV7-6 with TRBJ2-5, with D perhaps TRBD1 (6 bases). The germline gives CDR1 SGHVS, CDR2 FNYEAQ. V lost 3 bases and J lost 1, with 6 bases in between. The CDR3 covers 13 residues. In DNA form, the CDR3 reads TGTGCCAGCAGCTTGGGGGCCCAAGAGACCCAGTACTTC. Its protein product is CASSLGAQETQYF.

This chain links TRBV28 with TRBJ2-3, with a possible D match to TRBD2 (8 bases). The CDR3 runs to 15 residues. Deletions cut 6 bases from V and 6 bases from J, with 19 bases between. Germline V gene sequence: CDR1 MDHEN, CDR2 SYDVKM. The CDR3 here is CASSATSGRGDTQYF. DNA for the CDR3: TGTGCCAGCAGCGCCACTAGCGGCAGGGGGGATACGCAGTATTTT.

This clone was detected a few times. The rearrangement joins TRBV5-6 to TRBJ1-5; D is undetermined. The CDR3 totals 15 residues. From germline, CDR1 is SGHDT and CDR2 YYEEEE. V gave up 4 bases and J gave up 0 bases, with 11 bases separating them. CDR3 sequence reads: CASSRRGYSNQPQHF. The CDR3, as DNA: TGTGCCAGCAGCCGCCGGGGTTATAGCAATCAGCCCCAGCATTTT.

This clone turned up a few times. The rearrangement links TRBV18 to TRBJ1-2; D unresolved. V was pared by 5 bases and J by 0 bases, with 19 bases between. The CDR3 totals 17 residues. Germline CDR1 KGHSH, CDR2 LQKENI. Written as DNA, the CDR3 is TGTGCCAGCTCAAAAGGCGGGAGCAAAATTTCTAACTATGGCTACACCTTC. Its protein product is CASSKGGSKISNYGYTF.

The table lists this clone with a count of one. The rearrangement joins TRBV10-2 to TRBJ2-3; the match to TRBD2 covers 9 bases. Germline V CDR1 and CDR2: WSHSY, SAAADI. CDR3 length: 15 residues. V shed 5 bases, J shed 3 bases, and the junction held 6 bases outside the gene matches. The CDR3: CASSLLSGRTDTQYF. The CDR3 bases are TGCGCCAGCAGTCTCCTTAGCGGGAGAACAGATACGCAGTATTTT.

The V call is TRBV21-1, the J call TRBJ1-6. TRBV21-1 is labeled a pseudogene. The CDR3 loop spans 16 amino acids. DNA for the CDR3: TGTGCCAGCAGCAAAAGTTGGGAGGACGGGGATTCACCCCTCCACTTT. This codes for CASSKSWEDGDSPLHF.

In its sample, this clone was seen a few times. The CDR3 bases are TGTGCCAGCAGGGGCGCGCGGATCGCGCAGTATTTT. It specifies CASRGARIAQYF. V usage is TRBV28 and J usage is TRBJ2-3; D call uncertain. This CDR3 has 12 amino acids. V lost 6 bases and J 10 bases, leaving 14 bases between the germline ends. Per germline, CDR1 MDHEN and CDR2 SYDVKM.

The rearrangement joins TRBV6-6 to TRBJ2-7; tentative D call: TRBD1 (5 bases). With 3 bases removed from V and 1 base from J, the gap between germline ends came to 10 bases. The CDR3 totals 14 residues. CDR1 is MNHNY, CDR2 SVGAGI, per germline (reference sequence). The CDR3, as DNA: TGTGCCAGCAGTTATAGGGGCTCATCCTACGAGCAGTACTTC. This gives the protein CASSYRGSSYEQYF.

The CDR3 region has the DNA TGTGCCAGCAGCCAAGACAGGGGGCGCGGCTACACCTTC. It translates to CASSQDRGRGYTF. This chain uses TRBV3-1 (or the pseudogene TRBV3-2) with TRBJ1-2, with 8 positions matching TRBD1. Trimming at V came to 0 bases and at J to 8 bases, leaving 2 bases not matched to a gene. The length of the CDR3 is 13 residues. Germline V CDR1 and CDR2: LGHDT, YNNKEL (reference sequence).

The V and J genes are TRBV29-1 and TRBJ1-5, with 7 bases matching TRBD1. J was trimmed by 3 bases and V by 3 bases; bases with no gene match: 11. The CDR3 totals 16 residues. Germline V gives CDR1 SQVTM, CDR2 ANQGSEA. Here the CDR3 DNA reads TGCAGCGTTGAGCAACCGGGACAGAGAGACAATCAGCCCCAGCATTTT. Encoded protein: CSVEQPGQRDNQPQHF.

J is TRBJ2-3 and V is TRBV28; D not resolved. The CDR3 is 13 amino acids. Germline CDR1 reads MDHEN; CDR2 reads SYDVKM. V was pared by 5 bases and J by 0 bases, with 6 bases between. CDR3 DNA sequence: TGTGCCAGCAGTATACCGAGCACAGATACGCAGTATTTT. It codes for CASSIPSTDTQYF.

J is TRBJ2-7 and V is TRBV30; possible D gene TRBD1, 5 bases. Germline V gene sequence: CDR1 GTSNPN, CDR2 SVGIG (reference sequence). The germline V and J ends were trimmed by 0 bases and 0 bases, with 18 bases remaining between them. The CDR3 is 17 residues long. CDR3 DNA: TGTGCCTGGAGTGTAGGAAAAGGGAACAGGAGCTCCTACGAGCAGTACTTC. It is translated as CAWSVGKGNRSSYEQYF.

CDR3 nucleotides: TGTGCCAGCAGGGCGGGACAGGGCGCGATCTACGAGCAGTACTTC. Encoded protein: CASRAGQGAIYEQYF. The genes are TRBV6-5 and TRBJ2-7; TRBD1 matches at 9 bases. V was clipped by 6 bases and J by 3 bases; unmatched bases: 9. This CDR3 spans 15 amino acids. In germline, CDR1 is MNHEY, CDR2 SVGAGI.

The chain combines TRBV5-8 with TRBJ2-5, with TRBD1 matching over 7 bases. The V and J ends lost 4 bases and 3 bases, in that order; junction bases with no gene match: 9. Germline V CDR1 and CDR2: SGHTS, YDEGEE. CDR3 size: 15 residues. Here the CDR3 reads CASSAGTVSKETQYF. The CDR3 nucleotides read TGTGCCAGCAGCGCCGGGACAGTATCGAAAGAGACCCAGTACTTC. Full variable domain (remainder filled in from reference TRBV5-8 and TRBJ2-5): EAGVTQSPTHLIKTRGQQATLRCSPISGHTSVYWYQQALGLGLQFLLWYDEGEERNRGNFPPRFSGRQFPNYSSELNVNALELEDSALYLCASSAGTVSKETQYFGPGTRLLVL.